Shown below are 15 T cell receptor beta chains from a single sample sequenced in a study of blood T cell repertoires in COVID-19. The protocol was immunoSEQ multiplex PCR, while the TCRdb copy is restricted to in-frame clones and leaves out a portion. The sample consists of 140,000 or so clones, roughly 86% of them appearing once. Specimen: peripheral blood. These receptors all stem from a woman between 50 and 59 years old with acute or convalescent COVID-19.

Of note for this clone: The junction differs from germline at one of its ends, possibly a read error. The chain employs TRBV6-2 or TRBV6-3 and TRBJ2-3, with a weak D call TRBD2 (5 bases). CDR3 size: 12 residues. CDR1 is MNHEY, CDR2 SVGEGT, per germline. CDR3 loop: CASSPRSLRVDF. Here the CDR3 DNA reads TGTGCCAGCAGCCCTCGGTCCCTGAGGGTCGATTTT.

This chain joins TRBV7-3 and TRBJ2-2, with 15 bases lining up with TRBD2. The CDR3 sequence is 18 residues long. V lost 4 bases, J lost 4 bases, and 7 bases stayed unmatched. Germline values: CDR1 SGHTA, CDR2 FQGTGA. The CDR3 loop is CASSYRTSGGAGTGELFF. CDR3 coding DNA: TGTGCCAGCAGCTACCGGACTAGCGGGGGGGCCGGCACCGGGGAGCTGTTTTTT. The full variable domain, its missing parts supplied by reference TRBV7-3 and TRBJ2-2, is GAGVSQTPSNKVTEKGKYVELRCDPISGHTALYWYRQSLGQGPEFLIYFQGTGAADDSGLPNDRFFAVRPEGSVSTLKIQRTERGDSAVYLCASSYRTSGGAGTGELFFGEGSRLTVL.

V and J are TRBV5-1 and TRBJ2-3; 14 bases align to TRBD2. After removal of 4 bases from V and 5 bases from J, the junction contained 6 bases not matched to a gene. Germline CDR1 reads SGHRS; CDR2 reads YFSETQ. The CDR3 loop spans 16 amino acids. The CDR3 region is CASSNEGLAGVDTQYF. As DNA, the CDR3 is TGCGCCAGCAGCAACGAGGGACTAGCGGGGGTAGATACGCAGTATTTT. Together with reference TRBV5-1 and TRBJ2-3, the CDR3 gives the full variable domain: KAGVTQTPRYLIKTRGQQVTLSCSPISGHRSVSWYQQTPGQGLQFLFEYFSETQRNKGNFPGRFSGRQFSNSRSEMNVSTLELGDSALYLCASSNEGLAGVDTQYFGPGTRLTVL.

The gene calls are TRBV4-1 and TRBJ2-1, with 8 bases matching TRBD2. V lost 4 bases to trimming and J lost 15 bases; unmatched junction nucleotides: 20. This CDR3 is built from 16 residues. Per the germline V gene, CDR1 is MGHRA and CDR2 is YSYEKL. The CDR3 DNA reads as TGCGCCAGCAGCCCAGCTCTCAGCGGGGGCACAGGACACCCGTTCTTC. This sequence encodes CASSPALSGGTGHPFF.

The chain has TRBV7-9 and TRBJ1-1; D not resolved. CDR1 is SEHNR, CDR2 FQNEAQ, per germline (reference sequence). CDR3 length equals 13 residues. Trimming pared 4 bases from V and 8 bases from J, leaving 14 bases between. CDR3 in DNA: TGTGCCAGCAGCTCTCTTATGGCAGGAGAAGCTTTCTTT. Translation: CASSSLMAGEAFF.

This sequence joins TRBV5-1 and TRBJ1-3; D call uncertain. This CDR3 spans 11 amino acids. From germline, CDR1 is SGHRS and CDR2 YFSETQ. With 4 bases removed from V and 9 bases from J, the gap between germline ends came to 8 bases. CDR3 coding DNA: TGCGCCAGCAGCCTGGGCGGCACCATATATTTT. Protein product: CASSLGGTIYF.

The V call is TRBV28, the J call TRBJ1-1; D possibly corresponds to TRBD1 (6 bases). Trimming cost V 5 bases and J 4 bases, with 17 bases left between them. This CDR3 comprises 15 residues. CDR1 MDHEN and CDR2 SYDVKM come from the germline V gene. The CDR3 DNA reads as TGTGCCAGCAGTCCAGTGTCGGGGGGCCGCACTGAAGCTTTCTTT. Its protein is CASSPVSGGRTEAFF.

This chain uses TRBV28 with TRBJ2-3; D gene ambiguous. Trimming pared 4 bases from V and 1 base from J, leaving 12 bases between. Germline V gene sequence: CDR1 MDHEN, CDR2 SYDVKM. The CDR3 totals 15 residues. The CDR3 coding sequence is TGTGCCAGCAGTTCGGTCTGGGCCCGCACAGATACGCAGTATTTT. This codes for CASSSVWARTDTQYF.

In this sample, this clone turned up once. The DNA for the CDR3 is TGTGCCAGCAGTGAAGGGCAGGTTTTTATCGGCTACACCTTC. This translates into CASSEGQVFIGYTF. This chain links TRBV2 with TRBJ1-2; D ambiguous. V was cut by 1 base and J by 8 bases, with 14 bases left in between. The length of the CDR3 is 14 residues. CDR1 SNHLY and CDR2 FYNNEI come from the germline V gene. The whole variable domain, remainder taken from reference TRBV2 and TRBJ1-2, is EPEVTQTPSHQVTQMGQEVILRCVPISNHLYFYWYRQILGQKVEFLVSFYNNEISEKSEIFDDQFSVERPDGSNFTLKIRSTKLEDSAMYFCASSEGQVFIGYTFGSGTRLTVV.

V gene TRBV7-3 combines with J gene TRBJ1-1; maybe TRBD1 (5 bases). CDR3 size: 15 residues. CDR1 is SGHTA and CDR2 is FQGTGA in the germline V gene. Trimming took 0 bases from V and 5 from J, leaving 13 bases between them. In DNA form, the CDR3 reads TGTGCCAGCAGCTTAACGACGGGGGAAAAGACTGAAGCTTTCTTT. Translating it yields CASSLTTGEKTEAFF.

The chain joins TRBV19 to TRBJ1-1; D is undetermined. Germline CDR1 is LNHDA and CDR2 is SQIVND (reference sequence). V lost 6 bases, J lost 5 bases, and 16 bases lay in between. The CDR3 runs to 14 residues. The CDR3 bases are TGTGCCAGTAGGCGGGTGGGCGGACGGACTGAAGCTTTCTTT. Amino acid sequence: CASRRVGGRTEAFF.

This sequence joins TRBV15 and TRBJ2-7; the D gene is possibly TRBD1 (6 bases). Germline V gives CDR1 LNHNV, CDR2 YYDKDF (reference sequence). The length of the CDR3 is 14 residues. Trimming stripped 8 bases from V and 5 bases from J, with 19 bases between. CDR3 bases: TGTGCCACCCAGAAAGACAGGTCGGTCCACGAGCAGTACTTC. The encoded protein is CATQKDRSVHEQYF.

A note on this clone: The junction shows a germline mismatch at one end, possibly a read error. The chain employs TRBV3-1 (or the pseudogene TRBV3-2) and TRBJ2-1; 8 bases fit TRBD2. This CDR3 is 16 amino acids long. Germline V gives CDR1 LGHDT, CDR2 YNNKEL (reference sequence). CDR3 sequence reads: CASNQEPSGPWNEQFF. The DNA of the CDR3 is TGTGCCAGCAACCAAGAGCCTAGCGGGCCCTGGAATGAGCAGTTCTTC.

As regards this clone: The germline gene is not matched at one end of the junction; a read error may be the cause. The V and J genes are TRBV5-1 and TRBJ2-1; 7 bases fit TRBD1. Looked up from germline, CDR1 is SGHRS and CDR2 is YFSETQ. This CDR3 has 14 residues. CDR3 nucleotide sequence: TGCGCCAGCAGCTCTGGGACAGAACCTGCACCTGTGATCTTC. Encoded protein: CASSSGTEPAPVIF.

The chain uses TRBV19 and TRBJ1-1; 7 bases match TRBD1. The trim removed 5 bases at V and 3 bases at J, leaving 3 bases unmatched. The CDR3 is 13 amino acids. The germline gives CDR1 LNHDA, CDR2 SQIVND (reference sequence). DNA of the CDR3: TGTGCCAGTAGTTTCGGACAGGACACTGAAGCTTTCTTT. This codes for CASSFGQDTEAFF.